The rows below give T cell receptor beta chains drawn from one sample of a study of T cell responses to AZD1222 COVID-19 vaccine. Sequencing used immunoSEQ multiplex PCR; TCRdb keeps in-frame clones, though not all of them. The repertoire holds 60,000 to 75,000 clones, over 60% seen once, with about 3.7% in the top ten. Material: peripheral blood, obtained 28 days after the second AZD1222 dose. Every receptor here comes from an adult who received the AZD1222 COVID-19 vaccine. Both conserved end residues are part of each CDR3. Fields, in order: V gene, D gene, clone size, J gene, CDR3 DNA, CDR3 protein. A D gene is named only where the DNA matches it firmly. Not all rows give a size; the values are once, few, many and, for expanded clones, a class.

>TRBV30|TRBD1|NA|TRBJ1-2
TGTGCCTGGAGTGACGGGACAGCTAACTATGGCTACACCTTC
CAWSDGTANYGYTF
>TRBV5-5|TRBD1|NA|TRBJ2-7
TGTGCCAGCAGCTTCGGACAGGAGAGCGAGCAGTACTTC
CASSFGQESEQYF
>TRBV6-5|NA|once|TRBJ2-3
TGTGCCAGCGGGGGGGGGCTCCACGGAGATACGCAGTATTTT
CASGGGLHGDTQYF
>TRBV5-5|NA|NA|TRBJ1-4
TGTGCCAGCAGCGTCGGTTTGGTTGAAAAACTGTTTTTT
CASSVGLVEKLFF
>TRBV2|NA|few|TRBJ1-3
TGTGCCAGCAGTGAAACCCCGGGGGCGATAATTGGAAACACCATATATTTT
CASSETPGAIIGNTIYF
>TRBV11-2|NA|NA|TRBJ1-3
TGTGCCAGCAGCTCAGGGGATCTGAGAGGAAACACCATATATTTT
CASSSGDLRGNTIYF
>TRBV7-2|TRBD2|NA|TRBJ2-3
TGTGCCACCGGTGGGGGGGGAAGGTCAGATACGCAGTATTTT
CATGGGGRSDTQYF
>TRBV5-1|NA|NA|TRBJ1-4
TGCGCCAGCGGAAAGGACGGGCGGGGAGAAAAACTGTTTTTT
CASGKDGRGEKLFF
>TRBV28|NA|NA|TRBJ2-2
TGTGCCAGCAGCTCTGCAGGCGCCGGGGTAAACACCGGGGAGCTGTTTTTT
CASSSAGAGVNTGELFF
>TRBV19|NA|NA|TRBJ1-5
TGTGCCAGTAGTATTTTTAGGGATAGCAATCAGCCCCAGCATTTT
CASSIFRDSNQPQHF
>TRBV7-8|NA|medium-sized|TRBJ2-7
TGTGCCAGCAGCTTAACTTGGCCCTCCTACGAGCAGTACTTC
CASSLTWPSYEQYF
>TRBV6-5|NA|NA|TRBJ1-1
TGTGCCAGCACTACAGAGGGCTGGTCTGAAGCTTTCTTT
CASTTEGWSEAFF
>TRBV5-1|NA|NA|TRBJ1-5
TGCGCCAGCAGCTTGGTAGGGGGTCGGGATCAGCCCCAGCATTTT
CASSLVGGRDQPQHF
>TRBV10-3|TRBD1|few|TRBJ2-7
TGTGCCATCACCCCGGGACAGGGGACCTACGAGCAGTACTTC
CAITPGQGTYEQYF
>TRBV19|TRBD1|NA|TRBJ2-4
TGTGCCAGTAGTAGTCAGGGGGCTAGGGCCAAAAACATTCAGTACTTC
CASSSQGARAKNIQYF
>TRBV28|NA|NA|TRBJ1-6
TGTGCCAGCAGTTTATGGGGCGAATCACCCCTCCACTTT
CASSLWGESPLHF
>TRBV11-3|NA|NA|TRBJ2-7
TGTGCCAGCAGCTTAGGCCGAGCCGTCTCCTACGAGCAGTACTTC
CASSLGRAVSYEQYF
>TRBV5-8|NA|NA|TRBJ2-2
TGTGCCAGCAGCTTGGAACTCGGACAGATCACCGGGGAGCTGTTTTTT
CASSLELGQITGELFF
>TRBV29-1|NA|NA|TRBJ2-1
TGCAGCGGGGGTGGCTCCTACAATGAGCAGTTCTTC
CSGGGSYNEQFF
>TRBV29-1|NA|NA|TRBJ1-1
TGCAGCGTTGTTCGGGGGAGCAGGGGCACTGAAGCTTTCTTT
CSVVRGSRGTEAFF
>TRBV6-5|NA|medium-sized|TRBJ1-2
TGTGCCAGCAGTTACCAAGGCGGCGGCGATGGCTACACCTTC
CASSYQGGGDGYTF
>TRBV12-3/TRBV12-4|NA|few|TRBJ1-3
TGTGCCAGCAGCCTCCAGTTCGGAAACACCATATATTTT
CASSLQFGNTIYF
>TRBV9|NA|NA|TRBJ2-1
TGTGCCAGCAGCGTAGGTTGGTCTAGCCTCTCCTACAATGAGCAGTTCTTC
CASSVGWSSLSYNEQFF
>TRBV13|TRBD2|NA|TRBJ2-7
TGTGCCAGCAGCTTAGGGCTAGCGGGGCCACCCTACGAGCAGTACTTC
CASSLGLAGPPYEQYF
>TRBV7-6|TRBD1|once|TRBJ1-3
TGTGCCAGCAGCCCCAGGACAGGGGATGAACAACAGCGAAACACCATATATTTT
CASSPRTGDEQQRNTIYF
>TRBV3-1/TRBV3-2|TRBD2|NA|TRBJ2-3
TGTGCCAGCAGCCAATACCTAGCGGGGGGCACAGATACGCAGTATTTT
CASSQYLAGGTDTQYF
>TRBV28|NA|NA|TRBJ1-2
TGTGCCAGCAGGGGAAGCAGGGAATCCCTGTCCGGTGGCTACACCTTC
CASRGSRESLSGGYTF
>TRBV24-1|TRBD1|NA|TRBJ1-2
TGTGCCACCTTCGACAGGGTGGGTGGCTACACCTTC
CATFDRVGGYTF
>TRBV30|NA|NA|TRBJ2-3
TGTGCCTGGTCTGCAGATACGCAGTATTTT
CAWSADTQYF
>TRBV12-3/TRBV12-4|NA|NA|TRBJ1-2
TGTGCCAGCAGTGCGGACAAAAACTATGGCTACACCTTC
CASSADKNYGYTF
>TRBV2|NA|NA|TRBJ2-5
TGTGCCAGCAGTGAATTTTCTAGCGAATGGGAGACCCAGTACTTC
CASSEFSSEWETQYF
>TRBV24-1|NA|NA|TRBJ2-3
TGTGCCACCAGTGATTCGGGGCTGGCGGGGCGCACAGATACGCAGTATTTT
CATSDSGLAGRTDTQYF
>TRBV9|NA|NA|TRBJ1-1
TGTGCCAGCAGCGTAGGGGGACGGACTGAAGCTTTCTTT
CASSVGGRTEAFF
>TRBV15|NA|NA|TRBJ2-1
TGTGCCACCAGCAGAGCGGCGGGATTCTCCTACAATGAGCAGTTCTTC
CATSRAAGFSYNEQFF
>TRBV7-2|NA|NA|TRBJ1-6
TGTGCCAGCAGCTTCCTGAATTCACCCCTCCACTTT
CASSFLNSPLHF
>TRBV28|NA|NA|TRBJ2-7
TGTGCCAGCAGTTTATCGGGGGTACCCTACGAGCAGTACTTC
CASSLSGVPYEQYF
>TRBV9|NA|NA|TRBJ1-4
TGTGCCAGCAGCGCGGCCGGGTATGGGGGAGAGGAAAAACTGTTTTTT
CASSAAGYGGEEKLFF
>TRBV15|NA|once|TRBJ2-2
TGTGCCACCAGCGCACACACAGGGCCCACCGGGGAGCTGTTTTTT
CATSAHTGPTGELFF
>TRBV9|TRBD1|once|TRBJ2-5
TGTGCCAGCAGCGTGTACTCGGACAGGGTACCGCCGGAGACCCAGTACTTC
CASSVYSDRVPPETQYF
>TRBV6-4|NA|NA|TRBJ1-5
TGTGCCAGCAGCATGACAGAAAATCAGCCCCAGCATTTT
CASSMTENQPQHF
>TRBV24-1|NA|NA|TRBJ2-1
TGTGCCACCAGTGAAATCTCGAATGAGCAGTTCTTC
CATSEISNEQFF
>TRBV7-9|TRBD1|few|TRBJ1-5
TGTGCCAGCAGCCTCGGACAGGACAATCAGCCCCAGCATTTT
CASSLGQDNQPQHF
>TRBV3-1/TRBV3-2|NA|NA|TRBJ1-2
TGTGCCAGCAGCCAAGATGACGTGTATGGCTACACCTTC
CASSQDDVYGYTF
>TRBV19|NA|NA|TRBJ1-1
TGTGCCAGTCTGGGGTCCCTGAACACTGAAGCTTTCTTT
CASLGSLNTEAFF
>TRBV10-2|NA|NA|TRBJ2-7
TGCGCCAGCAGTGATCGGGGCGGCTACGAGCAGTACTTC
CASSDRGGYEQYF
>TRBV19|NA|NA|TRBJ1-5
TGTGCCAGTAGTCCCCCGGCGCCAGGGGCTCAGCCCCAGCATTTT
CASSPPAPGAQPQHF
>TRBV15|TRBD1|few|TRBJ1-2
TGTGCCACCAGCTATAACAGGGGGCAGGTCGATGGCTACACCTTC
CATSYNRGQVDGYTF
>TRBV28|NA|NA|TRBJ1-4
TGTGCCAGCAGTTTAGGGTTCAGGGAAGGTGAAAAACTGTTTTTT
CASSLGFREGEKLFF
>TRBV2|TRBD1|NA|TRBJ1-4
TGTGCCAGCAGTCCTGAACAGGGGACCAATGAAAAACTGTTTTTT
CASSPEQGTNEKLFF
>TRBV29-1|NA|NA|TRBJ1-4
TGCAGCGTCACATCAAATGAAAAACTGTTTTTT
CSVTSNEKLFF
>TRBV7-9|TRBD2|NA|TRBJ2-3
TGTGCCAGCAGCCGACTAGCGGGGAGCACAGATACGCAGTATTTT
CASSRLAGSTDTQYF
>TRBV4-1|TRBD1|NA|TRBJ2-5
TGCGCCAGCAGCCACGGGACAGGGGAGCAAGAGACCCAGTACTTC
CASSHGTGEQETQYF
>TRBV30|NA|NA|TRBJ1-4
TGTGCCTGGAGTGTTGGAGGTCCCGGTGCAGAAAAACTGTTTTTT
CAWSVGGPGAEKLFF
>TRBV5-5|TRBD2|few|TRBJ2-3
TGTGCCAGCAGCGGGCTAGCGGGGGGGCCTGCAGATACGCAGTATTTT
CASSGLAGGPADTQYF
>TRBV6-5|NA|NA|TRBJ1-1
TGTGCCAGCAGTTACTCGAGGGGCACTGAAGCTTTCTTT
CASSYSRGTEAFF
>TRBV6-5|TRBD1|NA|TRBJ1-5
TGTGCCAGCAGCCCCGACAGGGACGGGTATCAGCCCCAGCATTTT
CASSPDRDGYQPQHF
>TRBV6-2/TRBV6-3|TRBD1|NA|TRBJ2-3
TGTGCCAGCAGTTACTCGTCTCAGGGGGTTCCCTCTGAGGATACGCAGTATTTT
CASSYSSQGVPSEDTQYF
>TRBV28|NA|NA|TRBJ1-1
TGTGCCATACTTCCCGGGACATTGAACACTGAAGCTTTCTTT
CAILPGTLNTEAFF
>TRBV5-1|TRBD2|NA|TRBJ2-3
TGCGCCAGCAGTACGGGGGGGCCAATCGATACGCAGTATTTT
CASSTGGPIDTQYF
>TRBV14|NA|NA|TRBJ2-4
TGTGCCAGCAGCCAAGCTGGGTCAGGCATTCAGTACTTC
CASSQAGSGIQYF